These 23 T cell receptor beta chains share one sample of origin, sequenced in a study of blood T cell repertoires in COVID-19. Repertoires were generated with immunoSEQ multiplex PCR, while TCRdb's copy carries only in-frame clones and drops some. The table has under 300,000 clones, roughly nine tenths seen once; the top ten hold less than 15%. What was sequenced was peripheral blood. The receptors derive from a young woman with COVID-19, enrolled during active disease.

This chain uses TRBV20-1 with TRBJ1-1; no reliable D call. Trimming pared 5 bases from V and 0 bases from J, leaving 4 bases between. Germline CDR1 DFQATT, CDR2 SNEGSKA (reference sequence). The CDR3 length is 11 residues. The CDR3 DNA reads as TGCAGTGCTGTAATGAACACTGAAGCTTTCTTT. It specifies CSAVMNTEAFF.

V gene TRBV6-4 combines with J gene TRBJ1-2, with 7 bases matching TRBD1. Germline V gene data show CDR1 as MRHNA and CDR2 as SNTAGT. With 3 bases clipped from V and 3 bases from J, the junction kept 1 base outside the gene matches. This CDR3 has 13 amino acids. In DNA, the CDR3 is TGTGCCAGCAGTGATGGACAGGACTATGGCTACACCTTC. Its translation is CASSDGQDYGYTF.

The V gene is TRBV28, the J gene TRBJ1-4; unclear D gene. Germline-derived CDR1 and CDR2 are MDHEN and SYDVKM. The CDR3 runs 13 residues. V lost 1 base and J 7 bases, leaving 7 bases between the germline ends. CDR3 sequence (DNA): TGTGCCAGCAGTTTATCCATGGCTGAAAAACTGTTTTTT. Its translation: CASSLSMAEKLFF.

The chain joins TRBV24-1 to TRBJ2-7; TRBD1 might be the D (5 bases). V lost 4 bases and J lost 6, with 12 bases in between. CDR1 KGHDR and CDR2 SFDVKD come from the germline V gene. This CDR3 has 13 amino acids. CDR3 in amino acids: CATSDRASIEQYF. For the CDR3, the DNA is TGTGCCACCAGTGACAGGGCAAGTATCGAGCAGTACTTC.

The chain couples TRBV19 to TRBJ1-5; unclear D gene. V was shortened by 7 bases and J by 0 bases, with 13 bases between the two germline ends. CDR3 length equals 15 residues. The germline V gene has CDR1 LNHDA and CDR2 SQIVND (reference sequence). CDR3 in amino acids: CASTLYGSSNQPQHF. The CDR3 nucleotides read TGTGCCAGTACCCTTTACGGGAGTAGCAATCAGCCCCAGCATTTT.

CDR3 sequence: CASSERPAGEGIYEQYF. CDR3 in DNA: TGTGCCAGCAGTGAGAGGCCAGCGGGGGAGGGTATTTACGAGCAGTACTTC. This chain joins TRBV2 and TRBJ2-7; 8 bases align to TRBD2. Germline V CDR1 and CDR2: SNHLY, FYNNEI. The CDR3 consists of 17 residues. V lost 3 bases and J lost 4; bases outside the gene matches: 14.

This clone was observed a handful of times. V usage is TRBV9 and J usage is TRBJ1-1; no reliable D call. V dropped 6 bases and J dropped 6 bases, with 18 bases sitting between them. The CDR3 loop spans 14 amino acids. Germline lookup yields CDR1 SGDLS and CDR2 YYNGEE. The CDR3 sequence: CASNPRGGSAEAFF. The CDR3 nucleotides are TGTGCCAGCAACCCCCGGGGAGGGAGCGCTGAAGCTTTCTTT.

The V and J genes are TRBV18 and TRBJ1-5, with 11 bases that match TRBD1. V lost 2 bases to trimming and J lost 6 bases; unmatched junction nucleotides: 3. The germline gives CDR1 KGHSH, CDR2 LQKENI. The CDR3 extends over 15 amino acids. This CDR3 is CASSPGQGAFQPQHF. CDR3 in DNA: TGTGCCAGCTCACCAGGACAGGGGGCTTTTCAGCCCCAGCATTTT.

CDR3 in amino acids: CASSQPGQGLYGYTF. As DNA, the CDR3 is TGTGCCAGCTCACAGCCGGGACAGGGGTTGTATGGCTACACCTTC. The rearrangement joins TRBV18 to TRBJ1-2; 10 bases map to TRBD1. Germline assignment: CDR1 KGHSH and CDR2 LQKENI. V gave up 4 bases and J gave up 5 bases; unmatched junction bases: 7. This CDR3 has 15 residues.

The CDR3 loop reads CASTSPGLEEQYF. The CDR3 DNA is TGTGCCAGCACGTCACCGGGACTCGAGGAGCAGTACTTC. The gene calls are TRBV12-3 or TRBV12-4 and TRBJ2-7; perhaps TRBD2 as D (6 bases). V gave up 7 bases and J gave up 7 bases, with 17 bases separating them. The CDR3 spans 13 residues.

V gene TRBV6-5 combines with J gene TRBJ2-1; 8 positions match TRBD2. The germline V gene has CDR1 MNHEY and CDR2 SVGAGI. The trim removed 2 bases at V and 4 bases at J, leaving 4 bases unmatched. This CDR3 comprises 15 residues. CDR3 amino acids: CASSYGRGGYNEQFF. The CDR3 nucleotides read TGTGCCAGCAGTTACGGCCGGGGGGGGTACAATGAGCAGTTCTTC.

CDR3 in DNA: TGTGCCAGCAGCCAAGGACTACAGGGGAATGAGCCCCAGCATTTT. This encodes CASSQGLQGNEPQHF. The chain uses TRBV5-8 and TRBJ1-5, with TRBD1 matching over 7 bases. The CDR3 extends over 15 amino acids. The germline gives CDR1 SGHTS, CDR2 YDEGEE. The V segment lost 4 bases and the J segment 8 bases; nucleotides outside the gene matches: 12.

The chain employs TRBV19 and TRBJ1-5, with 8 bases that match TRBD1. Trimming at V came to 5 bases and at J to 6 bases, leaving 9 bases not matched to a gene. The length of the CDR3 is 15 residues. In germline, CDR1 is LNHDA, CDR2 SQIVND (reference sequence). DNA of the CDR3: TGTGCCAGTAGTGAAAAGCACAGGGGGACTCAGCCCCAGCATTTT. It encodes CASSEKHRGTQPQHF.

This rearrangement joins TRBV4-1 to TRBJ2-3; D call uncertain. Between the trimmed V and J ends, which lost 1 base and 2 bases, there was a span of 10 bases. The CDR3 consists of 15 residues. Germline V gives CDR1 MGHRA, CDR2 YSYEKL. For the CDR3, the DNA is TGCGCCAGCAGCCAAGTGGCGGCCGCCACAGATACGCAGTATTTT. This gives the protein CASSQVAAATDTQYF.

The chain links TRBV6-5 to TRBJ1-1; possible D gene TRBD1, 6 bases. V was shortened by 6 bases and J by 1 base, with 12 bases between the two germline ends. Germline lookup yields CDR1 MNHEY and CDR2 SVGAGI. The CDR3 is 14 residues long. Here the CDR3 reads CASRKQGPNTEAFF. In DNA, the CDR3 is TGTGCCAGCAGGAAACAGGGTCCGAACACTGAAGCTTTCTTT.

CDR3: CASAAGGRNEQFF. CDR3 nucleotides: TGTGCCAGCGCCGCGGGGGGGCGGAATGAGCAGTTCTTC. V and J are TRBV9 and TRBJ2-1; 9 nucleotides align to TRBD2. CDR1 is SGDLS and CDR2 is YYNGEE in the germline V gene. This CDR3 is 13 amino acids long. Losses at the gene ends were 7 bases for V and 7 bases for J; bases not matched to a gene: 6.

The chain links TRBV19 to TRBJ2-1; 7 bases map to TRBD1. The CDR3 sequence is 13 residues long. CDR1 and CDR2 from the germline V gene are LNHDA and SQIVND (reference sequence). The V segment lost 8 bases and the J segment 5 bases; nucleotides outside the gene matches: 6. This CDR3 reads CASSRGWHNEQFF. The CDR3 DNA follows: TGTGCCAGTTCCAGGGGGTGGCACAATGAGCAGTTCTTC.

The chain recombines TRBV12-3 or TRBV12-4 with TRBJ1-3; D remains unclear. The CDR3 is made up of 12 amino acids. V was cut by 7 bases and J by 0 bases, with 4 bases left in between. CDR3 in amino acids: CASISSGNTIYF. The CDR3 DNA reads TGTGCCAGCATCAGCTCTGGAAACACCATATATTTT.

The chain joins TRBV5-4 to TRBJ2-1; TRBD2 matches at 10 bases. There are 19 residues in the CDR3. The trim removed 6 bases at V and 3 bases at J, leaving 18 bases unmatched. Germline V gives CDR1 SGHNT, CDR2 YYREEE (reference sequence). The CDR3 nucleotides read TGTGCCAGCACCCTAGGGCTAGCGGGGGCCAAAAGGGGCTACAATGAGCAGTTCTTC. Translated: CASTLGLAGAKRGYNEQFF.

The rearrangement uses TRBV21-1 and TRBJ1-1; the tabulated D call, TRBD1, remains unverified against the DNA. TRBV21-1 is given as a pseudogene. The CDR3 spans 15 residues. The chain's CDR3 is CASSIQRQGPTEAFF. The CDR3 DNA reads as TGTGCCAGCAGCATCCAGAGACAGGGGCCCACTGAAGCTTTCTTT.

This chain connects TRBV7-2 to TRBJ2-1; a possible D gene is TRBD1 (5 bases). The germline V and J ends were trimmed by 5 bases and 0 bases, with 11 bases remaining between them. The germline V gene has CDR1 SGHTA and CDR2 FQGNSA. The CDR3 extends over 15 amino acids. CDR3 nucleotides: TGTGCCAGCAGCCGCGGTGGGGCCTCCTACAATGAGCAGTTCTTC. It encodes CASSRGGASYNEQFF. Variable domain in full (rest from reference TRBV7-2 and TRBJ2-1): GAGVSQSPSNKVTEKGKDVELRCDPISGHTALYWYRQSLGQGLEFLIYFQGNSAPDKSGLPSDRFSAERTGGSVSTLTIQRTQQEDSAVYLCASSRGGASYNEQFFGPGTRLTVL.

The chain recombines TRBV4-1 with TRBJ2-5; 9 bases fit TRBD2. The V gene's germline CDR1 is MGHRA and CDR2 YSYEKL. The CDR3 sequence is 16 residues long. After removal of 1 base from V and 4 bases from J, the junction contained 7 bases not matched to a gene. The CDR3 here is CASSQAGTSRPETQYF. As DNA, the CDR3 is TGCGCCAGCAGCCAAGCCGGGACTAGCAGGCCAGAGACCCAGTACTTC.

Within the sample, this clone is medium-sized (0.01 to 0.1%). The rearrangement joins TRBV5-6 to TRBJ1-5; 8 bases are a match to TRBD1. The CDR3 is 14 amino acids. J was trimmed by 7 bases and V by 4 bases; bases with no gene match: 7. CDR1 and CDR2 (germline): SGHDT, YYEEEE. The DNA for the CDR3 is TGTGCCAGCAGCCTTCAGGGGGCCCTCCAGCCCCAGCATTTT. The encoded protein is CASSLQGALQPQHF.